Below, 23 T cell receptor beta chains from the same sample are listed, as sequenced in a study of T cell repertoires in cytomegalovirus infection. TCRdb fed the reads into MiXCR, producing one record per CDR3 protein. The sample holds hundreds of thousands of distinct CDR3 sequences, 24% seen once. Material: CD8+ T cells from PBMCs. These receptor sequences come from a human donor in good health (CMV status not recorded). Some clones in this sample may be carry-over from other donors' samples.

This clonotype was recorded many times. CDR3: CAISESAGNTGELFF. The CDR3 DNA sequence: TGTGCCATCAGTGAGTCGGCGGGGAACACCGGGGAGCTGTTTTTT. This chain links TRBV10-3 with TRBJ2-2; TRBD2 is a possible D gene (5 bases). Looked up from germline, CDR1 is ENHRY and CDR2 is SYGVKD. Trimming removed 0 bases from V and 1 base from J, with 6 bases in between. The length of the CDR3 is 15 residues.

Ten or more counts support this clonotype. V and J are TRBV7-2 and TRBJ1-2, with unresolved D. The CDR3 consists of 11 residues. In germline, CDR1 is SGHTA, CDR2 FQGNSA. Trimming took off 7 bases at V and 6 bases at J, with 9 bases between the two ends. The CDR3 region is CASIYRHGYTF. As DNA, the CDR3 is TGTGCCAGCATTTACCGGCATGGCTACACCTTC.

The sample holds many counts of this clonotype. The rearrangement uses TRBV7-9 and TRBJ1-5; no definite D call. V lost 6 bases to trimming and J lost 2 bases, with 14 bases between them. This CDR3 comprises 15 residues. The germline V gene has CDR1 SEHNR and CDR2 FQNEAQ (reference sequence). The CDR3, as DNA: TGTGCCAGCAGTCGGACGGGTTGGGGCAATCAGCCCCAGCATTTT. Protein: CASSRTGWGNQPQHF.

The sample holds many counts of this clonotype. This chain uses TRBV7-9 with TRBJ2-7; D ambiguous. The V gene lost 1 base and the J gene lost 2 bases, with 12 bases spanning the gap. The germline gives CDR1 SEHNR, CDR2 FQNEAQ (reference sequence). The CDR3 loop spans 15 amino acids. For the CDR3, the DNA is TGTGCCAGCAGCTTAGAAGTGACCGGAACCTACGAGCAGTACTTC. Its protein is CASSLEVTGTYEQYF.

This clonotype appeared a few times. The chain couples TRBV2 to TRBJ2-7, with unresolved D. Germline V gene lookup returns CDR1 SNHLY and CDR2 FYNNEI. V lost 6 bases and J 12 bases, leaving 6 bases between the germline ends. The CDR3 sequence is 8 residues long. The CDR3 DNA follows: TGTGCCAGCAGCGCCGGGTACGTC. As protein: CASSAGYV.

J is TRBJ2-1 and V is TRBV14; D could derive from TRBD1 or TRBD2 (5 bases each). The V end lost 1 base, the J end lost 15 bases, and 13 bases lay between the germline ends. The germline V gene encodes CDR1 SGHDN and CDR2 FVKESK. The CDR3 extends over 12 amino acids. The DNA of the CDR3 is TGTGCCAGCAGCCAAGGGGGACCCGGCATGTTCTTC. It is translated as CASSQGGPGMFF.

This clonotype was picked up many times. The J gene is TRBJ2-3, the V gene TRBV6-1; D possibly corresponds to TRBD1 (5 bases). Trimming took off 7 bases at V and 0 bases at J, with 17 bases between the two ends. The CDR3 length is 16 residues. Germline CDR1 and CDR2: MNHNS and SASEGT. CDR3 in DNA: TGTGCCAGCACCCCTGGGGCTTTCCCGAGCACAGATACGCAGTATTTT. Amino acid sequence: CASTPGAFPSTDTQYF.

The sample holds a few counts of this clonotype. This sequence joins TRBV24-1 and TRBJ2-1, with D unclear. V lost 1 base and J 0 bases, leaving 6 bases between the germline ends. The CDR3 loop spans 15 amino acids. The V gene's germline CDR1 is KGHDR and CDR2 SFDVKD. The CDR3 is CATSDFRSSYNEQFF. CDR3 coding DNA: TGTGCCACCAGTGATTTCAGGAGCTCCTACAATGAGCAGTTCTTC.

This chain joins TRBV2 and TRBJ1-3; 7 bases fit TRBD1. The CDR3 runs 15 residues. With V trimmed by 6 bases and J by 3 bases, 8 bases remained unmatched. The V gene's germline CDR1 is SNHLY and CDR2 FYNNEI. The CDR3 region has the DNA TGTGCCAGCAGGCGAGGACAGGAAAATGGAAACACCATATATTTT. It translates to CASRRGQENGNTIYF.

A few counts support this clonotype. The genes are TRBV28 and TRBJ1-1; D remains unclear. The CDR3 has 14 amino acids. Trimming left V 1 base short and J 3 bases short, with 9 bases between. The germline V gene has CDR1 MDHEN and CDR2 SYDVKM. This CDR3 is CASSLFRRDTEAFF. CDR3 bases: TGTGCCAGCAGTTTATTTAGGCGGGACACTGAAGCTTTCTTT. Drawing the rest from reference TRBV28 and TRBJ1-1, the complete variable domain is DVKVTQSSRYLVKRTGEKVFLECVQDMDHENMFWYRQDPGLGLRLIYFSYDVKMKEKGDIPEGYSVSREKKERFSLILESASTNQTSMYLCASSLFRRDTEAFFGQGTRLTVV.

In its sample, this clonotype was seen a few times. The V call is TRBV10-3, the J call TRBJ1-2, with D unresolved. CDR3 length: 18 residues. Per the germline V gene, CDR1 is ENHRY and CDR2 is SYGVKD. The V and J ends lost 6 bases and 3 bases respectively, with 26 bases between them. The CDR3 reads CAIRFKSEITSRDYGYTF. In DNA form, the CDR3 reads TGTGCCATCAGATTTAAATCGGAAATTACCTCGAGGGACTATGGCTACACCTTC.

The CDR3 coding sequence is TGTGCCAGCAGCCAATCTAGCGGGGGGGAGACCGGGGAGCTGTTTTTT. It yields the protein CASSQSSGGETGELFF. The chain joins TRBV14 to TRBJ2-2, with TRBD2 identical over 12 bases. Unmatched junction bases numbered 3, after V lost 2 bases and J lost 5 bases. CDR3 length: 16 residues. Per germline, CDR1 SGHDN and CDR2 FVKESK.

This clonotype was seen ten or more times. The chain recombines TRBV7-2 with TRBJ2-1; either TRBD1 or TRBD2 may supply D (5 bases each). Between the trimmed V and J ends, which lost 5 bases and 0 bases, there was a span of 20 bases. CDR1 SGHTA and CDR2 FQGNSA come from the germline V gene. The CDR3 spans 18 residues. The CDR3 region is CASSPFGAGLSSYNEQFF. CDR3 bases: TGTGCCAGCAGCCCTTTCGGGGCAGGGCTCAGCTCCTACAATGAGCAGTTCTTC. Together with reference TRBV7-2 and TRBJ2-1, the CDR3 gives the full variable domain: GAGVSQSPSNKVTEKGKDVELRCDPISGHTALYWYRQSLGQGLEFLIYFQGNSAPDKSGLPSDRFSAERTGGSVSTLTIQRTQQEDSAVYLCASSPFGAGLSSYNEQFFGPGTRLTVL.

This clonotype was recorded many times. The rearrangement uses TRBV6-1 and TRBJ1-1; TRBD1 aligns across 11 bases. Per the germline V gene, CDR1 is MNHNS and CDR2 is SASEGT. This CDR3 spans 14 amino acids. The junction had 4 bases not matched to a gene; V was cut back by 6 bases and J by 4 bases. The CDR3 nucleotides are TGTGCCAGCAGCGCCGGGACAGGGGGCACTGAAGCTTTCTTT. It translates to CASSAGTGGTEAFF.

This clonotype was seen many times. The J gene is TRBJ1-1, the V gene TRBV7-8; 8 positions agree with TRBD1. V was clipped by 5 bases and J by 5 bases; unmatched bases: 1. Germline CDR1 and CDR2: SGHVS and FQNEAQ. There are 12 residues in the CDR3. The CDR3 spells CASSRTGTEAFF. As DNA, the CDR3 is TGTGCCAGCAGCCGGACAGGGACTGAAGCTTTCTTT.

Regarding this clonotype: Possible read error: a much larger clone is one base away. The gene calls are TRBV7-6 and TRBJ1-2; 11 bases map to TRBD1. The CDR3 totals 16 residues. Per germline, CDR1 SGHVS and CDR2 FNYEAQ. CDR3 in DNA: TGTGCCAGCAGCCCCCCGGGACAGGGGGAAGTTGATGGCTGCACCTTC. This gives the protein CASSPPGQGEVDGCTF.

This clonotype showed up many times. The rearrangement joins TRBV12-3 or TRBV12-4 to TRBJ1-6, with D unresolved. CDR3 size: 14 residues. Trimming pared 6 bases from V and 8 bases from J, leaving 14 bases between. The CDR3 DNA is TGTGCCAGCAGCCCCTTCGGGCTGGATTCACCCCTCCACTTT. Its protein is CASSPFGLDSPLHF.

In its sample, this clonotype was seen many times. The chain employs TRBV5-6 and TRBJ1-2; D remains ambiguous. Germline assignment: CDR1 SGHDT and CDR2 YYEEEE. Trimming shortened V by 0 bases and J by 7 bases, and 16 bases separated the two germline ends. The CDR3 is 15 amino acids. The DNA for the CDR3 is TGTGCCAGCAGCTTGGCCTCAGAACAGTACAGTGGCTACACCTTC. Translated, it gives CASSLASEQYSGYTF.

This clonotype occurred many times. V usage is TRBV7-9 and J usage is TRBJ1-1; D is uncertain. The CDR3 spans 12 residues. Germline-derived CDR1 and CDR2 are SEHNR and FQNEAQ (reference sequence). V lost 6 bases and J 6 bases, leaving 11 bases between the germline ends. CDR3 nucleotide sequence: TGTGCCAGCAGGCCCTCAGCGGCTGAAGCTTTCTTT. Protein sequence: CASRPSAAEAFF.

This clonotype has a handful of counts. CDR3: CASNAQVSGTEAFF. CDR3 coding DNA: TGTGCCAGCAATGCACAGGTATCGGGAACTGAAGCTTTCTTT. This rearrangement joins TRBV6-5 to TRBJ1-1; weak D call: TRBD1 (5 bases). The ends were cut back, 7 bases at V and 5 bases at J, with 17 bases in the middle. Germline assignment: CDR1 MNHEY and CDR2 SVGAGI. The CDR3 consists of 14 residues.

In its sample, this clonotype was seen a few times. The V gene is TRBV19, the J gene TRBJ2-6; TRBD1 matches 7 bases. The CDR3 extends over 17 amino acids. In germline, CDR1 is LNHDA, CDR2 SQIVND (reference sequence). With 7 bases clipped from V and 1 base from J, the junction kept 10 bases outside the gene matches. The CDR3 sequence is CASNYRGIMSGANVLTF. The CDR3 DNA reads as TGTGCCAGTAACTACAGGGGTATCATGTCTGGGGCCAACGTCCTGACTTTC.

This clonotype showed up just a few times. This chain links TRBV6-2 or TRBV6-3 with TRBJ2-7; D is ambiguous. CDR3 length equals 15 residues. Per the germline V gene, CDR1 is MNHEY and CDR2 is SVGEGT. Trimming stripped 10 bases from V and 2 bases from J, with 21 bases between. The CDR3 sequence: CATASGRAWTYEQYV. The CDR3 region has the DNA TGTGCCACGGCATCAGGCCGGGCTTGGACCTACGAGCAGTACGTC.

The chain joins TRBV4-1 to TRBJ1-6; 8 bases match TRBD1. From germline, CDR1 is MGHRA and CDR2 YSYEKL. The CDR3 length is 16 residues. After removal of 0 bases from V and 8 bases from J, the junction contained 6 bases not matched to a gene. The CDR3 sequence: CASSQDQGAGDSPLHF. The CDR3 region has the DNA TGCGCCAGCAGCCAAGATCAGGGGGCCGGGGATTCACCCCTCCACTTT.